The 20 T cell receptor beta chains in this list originate from one sample, sequenced in a study of CD8+ T cells in alopecia areata. Sequencing used cDNA as its template, made by extracting RNA and reverse transcribing it. Libraries were prepared by immunoSEQ multiplex PCR; TCRdb keeps only in-frame clonotypes and omits some of them. The table records about 200,000 clones, around 65% of them present only once. Treatment specified: oral pan-JAK inhibitor, 5-10 mg twice daily. The sample consisted of CD4+ T cells sorted from blood, taken at week 4, from a patient treated with tofacitinib. These TCRs come from a human donor with alopecia areata.

This clone was seen more than once but under ten times. The chain couples TRBV7-2 to TRBJ2-4, with 7 bases matching TRBD2. V lost 5 bases to trimming and J lost 6 bases; unmatched junction nucleotides: 7. Looked up from germline, CDR1 is SGHTA and CDR2 is FQGNSA. This CDR3 contains 14 residues. The DNA of the CDR3 is TGTGCCAGCAGCCCCGTGACTAGCAGAAACATTCAGTACTTC. Amino acids: CASSPVTSRNIQYF.

This clone was seen only a few times. The chain has TRBV6-1 and TRBJ1-6; D is uncertain. CDR1 is MNHNS and CDR2 is SASEGT in the germline V gene. CDR3 length equals 13 residues. Trimming removed 6 bases from V and 9 bases from J, with 12 bases in between. This CDR3 is CASRTELSSPLHF. The CDR3 DNA follows: TGTGCCAGCAGGACCGAGCTCAGTTCACCCCTCCACTTT.

This clone was counted only a few times. This chain joins TRBV29-1 and TRBJ2-7; D possibly matches TRBD1 or TRBD2 (5 bases each). Germline V gene sequence: CDR1 SQVTM, CDR2 ANQGSEA. The CDR3 covers 11 residues. The V end was cut by 6 bases, the J end by 4 bases, with 10 bases between. CDR3 coding DNA: TGCAGCGTGGGGACGCTGTACGAGCAGTACTTC. Its translation: CSVGTLYEQYF.

This clone was seen more than once but under ten times. This sequence joins TRBV2 and TRBJ2-2; TRBD2 aligns across 12 bases. This CDR3 is 15 amino acids long. Germline values: CDR1 SNHLY, CDR2 FYNNEI. The junction had 6 bases not matched to a gene; V was cut back by 7 bases and J by 6 bases. CDR3 nucleotides: TGTGCCAGCAAGGGACTAGCGGGTCTTCCCGGGGAGCTGTTTTTT. This codes for CASKGLAGLPGELFF. The full variable domain, with the rest looked up from reference TRBV2 and TRBJ2-2, is EPEVTQTPSHQVTQMGQEVILRCVPISNHLYFYWYRQILGQKVEFLVSFYNNEISEKSEIFDDQFSVERPDGSNFTLKIRSTKLEDSAMYFCASKGLAGLPGELFFGEGSRLTVL.

This clone was seen a few times. The rearrangement links TRBV5-6 to TRBJ1-1, with TRBD1 as a possible D gene (5 bases). The germline V gene has CDR1 SGHDT and CDR2 YYEEEE. The CDR3 is 14 amino acids. Trimming left V 1 base short and J 3 bases short, with 10 bases between. As DNA, the CDR3 is TGTGCCAGCAGCTTGTCAGGGAGGTACACTGAAGCTTTCTTT. Protein sequence: CASSLSGRYTEAFF.

This chain connects TRBV7-9 to TRBJ2-3; tentatively, D is TRBD1 (6 bases). V was pared by 2 bases and J by 0 bases, with 9 bases between. This CDR3 comprises 15 residues. CDR1 and CDR2 (germline): SEHNR, FQNEAQ (reference sequence). Here the CDR3 reads CASSLPQGSTDTQYF. CDR3 DNA sequence: TGTGCCAGCAGCTTACCCCAGGGGAGCACAGATACGCAGTATTTT.

The rearrangement links TRBV5-6 to TRBJ2-5; TRBD2 matches 8 bases. Unmatched junction bases numbered 23, after V lost 5 bases and J lost 5 bases. From germline, CDR1 is SGHDT and CDR2 YYEEEE. This CDR3 has 19 residues. CDR3 sequence: CASSFTGPRVAGGRETQYF. CDR3 DNA: TGTGCCAGCAGTTTTACCGGGCCCAGAGTTGCGGGGGGCCGGGAGACCCAGTACTTC.

J is TRBJ2-7 and V is TRBV5-4; D perhaps matches TRBD1 (6 bases). With 3 bases removed from V and 3 bases from J, the gap between germline ends came to 16 bases. The CDR3 covers 15 residues. Per the germline V gene, CDR1 is SGHNT and CDR2 is YYREEE (reference sequence). The CDR3 bases are TGTGCCAGCAGCTCGAAAAGGACAGTCAACTACGAGCAGTACTTC. This sequence encodes CASSSKRTVNYEQYF. Full variable domain (missing parts from reference TRBV5-4 and TRBJ2-7): ETGVTQSPTHLIKTRGQQVTLRCSSQSGHNTVSWYQQALGQGPQFIFQYYREEENGRGNFPPRFSGLQFPNYSSELNVNALELDDSALYLCASSSKRTVNYEQYFGPGTRLTVT.

This clone was observed once. The chain links TRBV27 to TRBJ1-4; no definite D call. Germline CDR1 is MNHEY and CDR2 is SMNVEV (reference sequence). The CDR3 sequence is 13 residues long. The germline V and J ends were trimmed by 2 bases and 10 bases, with 11 bases remaining between them. The CDR3 nucleotides read TGTGCCAGCAGTTTAAGTGTCACGGGAAAACTGTTTTTT. As protein: CASSLSVTGKLFF.

V and J are TRBV5-1 and TRBJ2-2; TRBD1 is a possible D gene (6 bases). V lost 2 bases and J lost 1, with 6 bases in between. The CDR3 has 14 residues. Germline-derived CDR1 and CDR2 are SGHRS and YFSETQ. CDR3 coding DNA: TGCGCCAGCAGCTTACAGGGGAACACCGGGGAGCTGTTTTTT. Translating it yields CASSLQGNTGELFF.

This clone was seen a handful of times. The chain uses TRBV15 and TRBJ2-3; TRBD2 agrees at 10 bases. CDR1 LNHNV and CDR2 YYDKDF come from the germline V gene (reference sequence). Trimming at V came to 1 base and at J to 3 bases, leaving 7 bases not matched to a gene. The CDR3 has 17 amino acids. In DNA, the CDR3 is TGTGCCACCAGCAGAGGAACTTCTAGCGGGGGAACAGATACGCAGTATTTT. This translates into CATSRGTSSGGTDTQYF.

A few counts support this clone. The chain is built from TRBV25-1 and TRBJ1-1; unclear D gene. Per germline, CDR1 MGHDK and CDR2 SYGVNS. The V and J ends lost 3 bases and 7 bases respectively, with 9 bases between them. CDR3 size: 12 residues. This CDR3 reads CASSDGGLEAFF. The CDR3 DNA is TGTGCCAGCAGTGATGGAGGACTTGAAGCTTTCTTT.

This chain connects TRBV4-2 to TRBJ2-3; 10 nucleotides agree with TRBD2. The junction had 5 bases not matched to a gene; V was cut back by 0 bases and J by 2 bases. CDR1 is LGHNA, CDR2 YNFKEQ, per germline. This CDR3 spans 17 amino acids. The CDR3 DNA is TGTGCCAGCAGCCAAGACCGTAGCGGGGGGTACACAGATACGCAGTATTTT. Protein product: CASSQDRSGGYTDTQYF.

The chain combines TRBV6-6 with TRBJ1-1; D is unclear. Germline V lookup: CDR1 MNHNY, CDR2 SVGAGI (reference sequence). This CDR3 comprises 13 residues. Between the trimmed V and J ends, which lost 5 bases and 11 bases, there was a span of 18 bases. The CDR3: CASSPLSGSGAFF. The CDR3 nucleotides read TGTGCCAGCAGTCCGCTGAGCGGCTCTGGGGCTTTCTTT.

The chain links TRBV5-1 to TRBJ2-3; D is unresolved. V was cut by 0 bases and J by 4 bases, with 6 bases left in between. This CDR3 region has 13 residues. The V gene's germline CDR1 is SGHRS and CDR2 YFSETQ. CDR3 loop: CASSLAVADTQYF. The CDR3 DNA reads TGCGCCAGCAGCTTGGCCGTCGCAGATACGCAGTATTTT. The full variable domain, in which reference TRBV5-1 and TRBJ2-3 provide the parts outside the CDR3, is KAGVTQTPRYLIKTRGQQVTLSCSPISGHRSVSWYQQTPGQGLQFLFEYFSETQRNKGNFPGRFSGRQFSNSRSEMNVSTLELGDSALYLCASSLAVADTQYFGPGTRLTVL.

The genes are TRBV27 and TRBJ2-1; tentatively, D is TRBD2 (6 bases). The CDR3 runs to 15 residues. Germline lookup yields CDR1 MNHEY and CDR2 SMNVEV (reference sequence). Trimming stripped 9 bases from V and 4 bases from J, with 19 bases between. CDR3 residues: CASRRGLAEYNEQFF. The CDR3 nucleotides are TGTGCCAGTCGGCGGGGTCTAGCAGAGTACAATGAGCAGTTCTTC.

CDR3 amino acids: CASSSQPQHF. The DNA for the CDR3 is TGTGCCAGCAGTTCTCAGCCCCAGCATTTT. The chain carries TRBV28 and TRBJ1-5; D ambiguous. The V gene's germline CDR1 is MDHEN and CDR2 SYDVKM. V lost 4 bases, J lost 6 bases, and 1 base lay in between. The CDR3 consists of 10 residues. The full variable domain, in which reference TRBV28 and TRBJ1-5 provide the parts outside the CDR3, is DVKVTQSSRYLVKRTGEKVFLECVQDMDHENMFWYRQDPGLGLRLIYFSYDVKMKEKGDIPEGYSVSREKKERFSLILESASTNQTSMYLCASSSQPQHFGDGTRLSIL.

Details on this clone: The junction differs from germline at one of its ends, possibly a read error. V usage is TRBV19 and J usage is TRBJ2-6; D remains unclear. CDR1 is LNHDA and CDR2 is SQIVND in the germline V gene (reference sequence). This CDR3 region has 14 residues. Here the CDR3 reads CASSIPGGTNVLTF. The CDR3, as DNA: TGTGCCAGTAGTATACCCGGTGGGACCAACGTCCTGACTTTC.

The chain recombines TRBV5-6 with TRBJ1-2; 8 nucleotides align to TRBD1. V lost 1 base, J lost 4 bases, and 9 bases stayed unmatched. Germline CDR1 is SGHDT and CDR2 is YYEEEE. The CDR3 contains 16 residues. The CDR3 region has the DNA TGTGCCAGCAGCTTGATTGGTACAGGGGGAAGCTATGGCTACACCTTC. Amino acid sequence: CASSLIGTGGSYGYTF.

This clone appeared a few times. J is TRBJ1-6 and V is TRBV30; D possibly corresponds to TRBD1 (5 bases). Trimming shortened V by 0 bases and J by 7 bases, and 7 bases separated the two germline ends. The germline V gene has CDR1 GTSNPN and CDR2 SVGIG (reference sequence). The CDR3 runs to 13 residues. The CDR3 DNA reads as TGTGCCTGGAGTGTACAGGAGAATTCACCCCTCCACTTT. It is translated as CAWSVQENSPLHF.